What follows is one TCR beta chain and its context. The sample originates from a study of blood T cell repertoires in COVID-19. Repertoires were generated with immunoSEQ multiplex PCR, while TCRdb's copy carries only in-frame clones and drops some. This sample has about 190,000 clones, with more than 80% found just once. Looked up from germline, CDR1 is MNHEY and CDR2 is SVGEGT. CDR3 size: 14 residues. V lost 5 bases and J lost 4, with 14 bases in between. The V call is TRBV6-2 or TRBV6-3, the J call TRBJ1-2; D unclear. Source material: peripheral blood. The source is a man aged 45-60 years with acute or convalescent COVID-19. The CDR3, as DNA: TGTGCCAGCAGTCCCCGACTGACGGGCTATGGCTACACCTTC. Translating it yields CASSPRLTGYGYTF.